This TCR beta chain is drawn from a study of spatial heterogeneity in lung cancer. As for the study in general: A consistent excess of beta-chain over alpha-chain sequences was detected.

Germline CDR1 reads LGHDT; CDR2 reads YNNKEL (reference sequence). This CDR3 region has 12 residues. V was shortened by 4 bases and J by 2 bases, with 5 bases between the two germline ends. Specified time point: sample taken at primary tumor resection. The donor group consisted of roughly 76 patients who had untreated, early-stage non-small cell lung cancer. The study sequenced unsorted whole RNA from tumor, nontumor lung or frozen PBMC. There are many counts of this clonotype. The library was prepared for alpha chains; this beta chain is a stray read, so its frequency means little. Every TCR cDNA molecule bore its own unique molecular identifier. TCRdb analysed the 5' RACE reads with MiXCR anew, one entry per CDR3 protein. This table has about 15,000 distinct CDR3 sequences, 3.6% appearing once.

V gene TRBV3-1 combines with J gene TRBJ1-2; D not resolved. The source is a male donor with early-stage non-small cell lung cancer. The sequenced sample was normal lung tissue next to the tumor, obtained at surgery. The DNA of the CDR3 is TGTGCCAGCAGCCGCGAAAACTATGGCTACACCTTC. It translates to CASSRENYGYTF.